This T cell receptor beta chain was recorded in a study of control samples from healthy donors and cancer patients. V lost 3 bases to trimming and J lost 0 bases, with 7 bases between them. Germline CDR1 and CDR2: SGDLS and YYNGEE. The CDR3 spans 14 residues. The repertoire was sequenced with immunoSEQ multiplex PCR; TCRdb's copy has only in-frame clones and lacks some. Of 130,000 or so clones in the sample, under 90% were seen once. The rearrangement links TRBV9 to TRBJ1-3; D not resolved. The specimen was PBMCs. The TCR comes from a man in his fifties with head and neck cancer. This CDR3 is CASSGYSSGNTIYF. CDR3 nucleotide sequence: TGTGCCAGCAGCGGGTACAGCTCTGGAAACACCATATATTTT.